This T cell receptor (beta chain) was obtained from a study of identical twins. Broader study findings: In cord blood, abundant beta clonotypes had fewer insertions; memory showed no trend.

V lost 4 bases, J lost 10 bases, and 13 bases lay in between. The germline CDR1 and CDR2 sequences are SQVTM and ANQGSEA. This CDR3 contains 11 residues. This clonotype occurred many times. Its antigen is unknown. TCRdb analysed the 5' RACE reads with MiXCR anew, one entry per CDR3 protein. This table holds around 140,000 distinct CDR3 sequences, roughly 3.3% found once. Material for sequencing was memory T cells sorted from blood. This TCR was recovered from a man between 18 and 35 years old in good health. This rearrangement joins TRBV29-1 to TRBJ1-1; D possibly corresponds to TRBD1 (5 bases). The CDR3 here is CSVGHRPTAFF. CDR3 coding DNA: TGCAGCGTTGGTCACAGGCCAACAGCTTTCTTT. Full variable domain (missing parts from reference TRBV29-1 and TRBJ1-1): SAVISQKPSRDICQRGTSLTIQCQVDSQVTMMFWYRQQPGQSLTLIATANQGSEATYESGFVIDKFPISRPNLTFSTLTVSNMSPEDSSIYLCSVGHRPTAFFGQGTRLTVV.